The 19 T cell receptor beta chains reported below all come from one sample, sequenced in a study of blood T cell repertoires in COVID-19. Profiling relied on immunoSEQ multiplex PCR, and the TCRdb table lists in-frame clones only, not all of them. The sample holds 270,000 or so clones; roughly 90% are singletons and the top ten take 3%. The material sequenced was peripheral blood. The receptors derive from a woman in her twenties or thirties with active or convalescent COVID-19.

The chain recombines TRBV4-2 with TRBJ1-3, with 7 positions matching TRBD1. The germline CDR1 and CDR2 sequences are LGHNA and YNFKEQ. Unmatched junction bases numbered 14, after V lost 0 bases and J lost 9 bases. This CDR3 is 17 amino acids long. CDR3 in amino acids: CASSQDEDRRVLGTIYF. The CDR3 DNA is TGTGCCAGCAGCCAAGATGAGGACAGGAGAGTCCTCGGCACCATATATTTT.

V gene TRBV28 combines with J gene TRBJ1-5; TRBD1 matches 7 bases. V was pared by 5 bases and J by 0 bases, with 7 bases of the junction left unmatched. Germline-derived CDR1 and CDR2 are MDHEN and SYDVKM. This CDR3 has 16 residues. The CDR3 is CASSARQGVSNQPQHF. In DNA form, the CDR3 reads TGTGCCAGCAGTGCCCGACAGGGAGTTAGCAATCAGCCCCAGCATTTT.

The chain links TRBV7-9 to TRBJ1-1; 7 bases align to TRBD1. The CDR3 loop spans 12 amino acids. CDR1 SEHNR and CDR2 FQNEAQ come from the germline V gene (reference sequence). The trim removed 8 bases at V and 1 base at J, leaving 1 base unmatched. CDR3 coding DNA: TGTGCCAGCCGACAGGGGAACACTGAAGCTTTCTTT. It translates to CASRQGNTEAFF.

This chain joins TRBV6-2 or TRBV6-3 and TRBJ2-4; 8 positions agree with TRBD1. The CDR3 extends over 19 amino acids. J gave up 0 bases and V 0 bases, and 10 bases lay outside the gene matches. Germline V gene data show CDR1 as MNHEY and CDR2 as SVGEGT. The CDR3 DNA follows: TGTGCCAGCAGTTACTCTAGGACAGGGCTCACTCTAGCCAAAAACATTCAGTACTTC. As protein: CASSYSRTGLTLAKNIQYF.

The rearrangement links TRBV6-5 to TRBJ1-1; the D is unclear. The CDR3 totals 13 residues. Germline V gene lookup returns CDR1 MNHEY and CDR2 SVGAGI. The germline V and J ends were trimmed by 6 bases and 0 bases, with 8 bases remaining between them. The chain's CDR3 is CASSPGLNTEAFF. The DNA for the CDR3 is TGTGCCAGCAGCCCCGGTCTGAACACTGAAGCTTTCTTT.

The chain combines TRBV3-1 (or the pseudogene TRBV3-2) with TRBJ2-5; D gene uncertain. Trimming left V 4 bases short and J 0 bases short, with 3 bases between. The CDR3 totals 12 residues. Looked up from germline, CDR1 is LGHDT and CDR2 is YNNKEL (reference sequence). CDR3 loop: CASSPYQETQYF. The CDR3 DNA reads as TGTGCCAGCAGCCCCTACCAAGAGACCCAGTACTTC.

Regarding this clone: In the same sample, other DNA sequences code for this CDR3. The chain couples TRBV5-1 to TRBJ1-6; 8 nucleotides match TRBD1. With 4 bases clipped from V and 9 bases from J, the junction kept 9 bases outside the gene matches. The CDR3 covers 15 residues. CDR1 SGHRS and CDR2 YFSETQ come from the germline V gene. CDR3 loop: CASSLGQGSSSPLHF. DNA of the CDR3: TGCGCCAGCAGCCTTGGACAGGGTAGTAGTTCACCCCTCCACTTT.

This sequence joins TRBV6-5 and TRBJ1-4; perhaps TRBD1 as D (5 bases). V was trimmed by 6 bases and J by 3 bases, leaving 11 bases between them. This CDR3 has 14 amino acids. Germline CDR1 and CDR2: MNHEY and SVGAGI. In DNA form, the CDR3 reads TGTGCCAGCAGGCGGGGGGGGGCTAATGAAAAACTGTTTTTT. This codes for CASRRGGANEKLFF.

The V gene is TRBV5-1, the J gene TRBJ1-3; D unresolved. CDR1 and CDR2 from the germline V gene are SGHRS and YFSETQ. The ends were cut back, 0 bases at V and 0 bases at J, with 10 bases in the middle. There are 16 residues in the CDR3. DNA for the CDR3: TGCGCCAGCAGCTTGGGGTTAGCCATCTCTGGAAACACCATATATTTT. This translates into CASSLGLAISGNTIYF.

A word on this clone: The junction differs from germline at one of its ends, possibly a read error. The chain carries TRBV28 and TRBJ2-1; D perhaps matches TRBD2 (6 bases). The germline gives CDR1 MDHEN, CDR2 SYDVKM. The CDR3 contains 12 residues. The CDR3 DNA reads TGTGCCAGCAGTTCCGTAGCGGTACACAAGGTCTTC. Amino acids: CASSSVAVHKVF.

The chain employs TRBV6-5 and TRBJ2-3; 10 bases fit TRBD2. Trimming removed 10 bases from V and 7 bases from J; junction bases left unmatched: 8. Germline CDR1 and CDR2: MNHEY and SVGAGI. The CDR3 sequence is 13 residues long. The chain's CDR3 is CANSSGGKNTQYF. DNA of the CDR3: TGTGCCAACTCTAGCGGGGGCAAAAATACGCAGTATTTT.

The chain uses TRBV30 and TRBJ2-2, with 7 bases aligning to TRBD2. CDR3 length: 11 amino acids. The trim removed 5 bases at V and 6 bases at J, leaving 0 bases unmatched. Germline CDR1 GTSNPN, CDR2 SVGIG (reference sequence). The chain's CDR3 is CAWAGAGELFF. The CDR3 coding sequence is TGTGCCTGGGCGGGGGCCGGGGAGCTGTTTTTT.

The V and J genes are TRBV27 and TRBJ2-1; D might be TRBD1 (5 bases). The CDR3 totals 11 residues. The germline V and J ends were trimmed by 4 bases and 12 bases, with 10 bases remaining between them. CDR1 is MNHEY and CDR2 is SMNVEV in the germline V gene (reference sequence). In DNA, the CDR3 is TGTGCCAGCAGTTCAGGGTTTCGGCAGTTCTTC. Translated: CASSSGFRQFF.

The V call is TRBV5-1, the J call TRBJ2-7; possible D gene TRBD2, 5 bases. CDR1 SGHRS and CDR2 YFSETQ come from the germline V gene. The V end lost 0 bases, the J end lost 4 bases, and 14 bases lay between the germline ends. The CDR3 is 15 amino acids. CDR3 sequence (DNA): TGCGCCAGCAGCTTGGTGTCCCGGGGAGTATACGAGCAGTACTTC. Translated, it gives CASSLVSRGVYEQYF.

This rearrangement joins TRBV7-2 to TRBJ2-7; TRBD1 matches at 7 bases. The germline V gene encodes CDR1 SGHTA and CDR2 FQGNSA. The CDR3 extends over 15 amino acids. V shed 5 bases and J 3 bases; nucleotides not matched to a gene: 10. CDR3 in DNA: TGTGCCAGCAGCCAGCCGCGACAGGGAATCTACGAGCAGTACTTC. Translated: CASSQPRQGIYEQYF.

V is TRBV7-8 and J is TRBJ1-6; weak D call: TRBD1 (5 bases). CDR3 length equals 13 residues. Trimming left V 3 bases short and J 10 bases short, with 10 bases between. Looked up from germline, CDR1 is SGHVS and CDR2 is FQNEAQ. The CDR3 sequence: CASSFPGSSPLHF. The DNA for the CDR3 is TGTGCCAGCAGCTTTCCAGGGTCGTCACCCCTCCACTTT.

The gene calls are TRBV5-1 and TRBJ1-1; D is possibly TRBD1 (5 bases). This CDR3 region has 16 residues. Trimming pared 3 bases from V and 0 bases from J, leaving 15 bases between. Per germline, CDR1 SGHRS and CDR2 YFSETQ. The CDR3 DNA sequence: TGCGCCAGCAGCTCGGTGGGAGGGACTCTGAACACTGAAGCTTTCTTT. Translating gives CASSSVGGTLNTEAFF.

The rearrangement links TRBV30 to TRBJ2-2; the D gene is possibly TRBD1 (6 bases). Per germline, CDR1 GTSNPN and CDR2 SVGIG (reference sequence). The V and J ends lost 8 bases and 7 bases respectively, with 20 bases between them. CDR3 length: 14 amino acids. CDR3 region: CAGSYGWGHGELFF. The CDR3 DNA reads TGTGCCGGCTCTTATGGTTGGGGGCACGGGGAGCTGTTTTTT.

V gene TRBV6-2 or TRBV6-3 combines with J gene TRBJ1-4; 8 bases match TRBD1. The ends lost 2 bases at V and 3 bases at J; junction bases unmatched: 5. The CDR3 loop spans 16 amino acids. In germline, CDR1 is MNHEY, CDR2 SVGEGT. The CDR3 sequence is CASSYPRDRPNEKLFF. The CDR3 DNA sequence: TGTGCCAGCAGTTACCCCCGGGACAGGCCTAATGAAAAACTGTTTTTT.